This T cell receptor (beta chain) was identified during a study of cytomegalovirus exposure and HLA in healthy donors. Study-level results: Reported performance of the classifier showed diagnosis of cytomegalovirus status with high specificity and sensitivity. Earlier analysis found most TCR beta V segments productive about 90% or about 30% of the time.

This clone came up once. The antigen is unknown. Trimming at V came to 1 base and at J to 3 bases, leaving 11 bases not matched to a gene. Per the germline V gene, CDR1 is SGHVS and CDR2 is FQNEAQ. There are 17 residues in the CDR3. Researchers ran the PCR with 60 Vbeta and 13 Jbeta primers. Assay: immunoSEQ multiplex PCR; the TCRdb copy retains only in-frame clones and omits some. The data show about 160,000 clones, 55% to 75% seen once. The specimen was PBMCs. The origin of this receptor is a woman in her sixties or seventies in good health and CMV-seropositive. V usage is TRBV7-8 and J usage is TRBJ2-7, with 8 bases fitting TRBD1. The DNA of the CDR3 is TGTGCCAGCAGCTTAGTTTCGTCCGGACAGGGAGACTACGAGCAGTACTTC. Amino acid sequence: CASSLVSSGQGDYEQYF.